This is a list of T cell receptor beta chains from one sample in a study of blood T cells in healthy people across ages. TCRdb recomputed calls from the 5' RACE reads with MiXCR, one row per CDR3 protein. The sample includes 1.5 million to 2 million distinct CDR3 sequences, about 28% of them seen just once. Source material: blood. The receptors were sampled from a woman in her 30s in good health. Both conserved end residues are part of each CDR3. Fields, in order: J gene, clone size, D gene, V gene, CDR3 protein, CDR3 DNA. A D gene is named only where the DNA matches it firmly. Clone size, where shown, is once, few, many, or a class for clones that have expanded.

J: TRBJ2-2
size: once
D: TRBD2
V: TRBV12-3/TRBV12-4
CDR3: CASSTTSGRMAGELFF
DNA: TGTGCCAGCAGTACGACTAGCGGGAGAATGGCCGGGGAGCTGTTTTTT

J: TRBJ2-5
size: NA
D: NA
V: TRBV6-6
CDR3: CASSQPEETQYF
DNA: TGTGCCAGCAGCCAGCCTGAAGAGACCCAGTACTTC

J: TRBJ1-1
size: NA
D: NA
V: TRBV7-9
CDR3: CASSLAAVNTEAFF
DNA: TGTGCCAGCAGCTTAGCTGCAGTTAACACTGAAGCTTTCTTT

J: TRBJ2-1
size: many
D: NA
V: TRBV29-1
CDR3: CSHEGNEQFF
DNA: TGCAGCCACGAAGGTAATGAGCAGTTCTTC

J: TRBJ1-2
size: few
D: NA
V: TRBV6-1
CDR3: CASSPGGLGSGYTF
DNA: TGTGCCAGTTCCCCGGGAGGTTTAGGCTCTGGCTACACCTTC

J: TRBJ2-7
size: NA
D: NA
V: TRBV18
CDR3: CASSPPVRSYEQYF
DNA: TGTGCCAGCTCACCACCTGTCAGGTCCTACGAGCAGTACTTC

J: TRBJ2-1
size: NA
D: NA
V: TRBV5-1
CDR3: CASSGPGPGSYNEQFF
DNA: TGCGCCAGCAGCGGGCCGGGTCCCGGTTCCTACAATGAGCAGTTCTTC

J: TRBJ2-7
size: few
D: NA
V: TRBV5-4
CDR3: CASSPGSPTYEQYF
DNA: TGTGCCAGCAGCCCCGGGTCACCAACCTACGAGCAGTACTTC

J: TRBJ2-1
size: NA
D: NA
V: TRBV11-3
CDR3: CTSSLADGNEQFF
DNA: TGTACCAGCAGCTTAGCGGATGGCAATGAGCAGTTCTTC

J: TRBJ1-6
size: few
D: NA
V: TRBV6-6
CDR3: CASSFPDLGSPLHF
DNA: TGTGCCAGCAGTTTCCCGGACCTCGGATCACCCCTCCACTTT

J: TRBJ2-7
size: few
D: TRBD1
V: TRBV2
CDR3: CASQAATGTTYEQYF
DNA: TGTGCCAGCCAGGCAGCGACAGGGACGACCTACGAGCAGTACTTC

J: TRBJ2-2
size: NA
D: TRBD2
V: TRBV2
CDR3: CASKPRLAFPTGELFF
DNA: TGTGCCAGCAAGCCACGACTAGCGTTTCCCACCGGGGAGCTGTTTTTT

J: TRBJ2-3
size: few
D: TRBD1
V: TRBV4-1
CDR3: CASGPSAGTGVGADTQYF
DNA: TGCGCCAGCGGCCCTTCTGCCGGGACAGGGGTAGGAGCAGATACGCAGTATTTT

J: TRBJ2-5
size: few
D: NA
V: TRBV29-1
CDR3: CSVESTGKAGQYF
DNA: TGCAGCGTTGAATCGACAGGCAAGGCTGGGCAGTACTTC

J: TRBJ2-5
size: NA
D: TRBD2
V: TRBV5-1
CDR3: CASKPNPSGPSKETQYF
DNA: TGCGCCAGCAAGCCTAATCCTAGCGGGCCGTCCAAAGAGACCCAGTACTTC

J: TRBJ2-2
size: NA
D: NA
V: TRBV12-3/TRBV12-4
CDR3: CASSPHMETGELFF
DNA: TGTGCCAGCAGTCCTCACATGGAAACCGGGGAGCTGTTTTTT

J: TRBJ1-1
size: few
D: NA
V: TRBV5-1
CDR3: CANSLSRYDTEAFF
DNA: TGCGCCAACAGCTTATCGAGGTACGACACTGAAGCTTTCTTT

J: TRBJ1-2
size: few
D: TRBD1
V: TRBV5-5
CDR3: CASPLGTGEVHGYTF
DNA: TGTGCCAGCCCCCTTGGGACAGGGGAGGTTCATGGCTACACCTTC

J: TRBJ1-1
size: NA
D: NA
V: TRBV18
CDR3: CASSLAGRDTDAFF
DNA: TGTGCCAGCTCACTCGCAGGGAGGGACACTGATGCTTTCTTT

J: TRBJ2-2
size: few
D: NA
V: TRBV4-2
CDR3: CASSQDDRHTGELFF
DNA: TGTGCCAGCAGCCAAGATGACAGGCACACCGGGGAGCTGTTTTTT

J: TRBJ2-3
size: NA
D: TRBD2
V: TRBV3-1
CDR3: CASSQEVGASGGFTDTQYF
DNA: TGTGCCAGCAGCCAAGAAGTAGGGGCTAGCGGGGGATTCACAGATACGCAGTATTTT

J: TRBJ2-1
size: NA
D: NA
V: TRBV7-9
CDR3: CASSPPGVHSYNEQFF
DNA: TGTGCCAGCAGCCCACCCGGCGTCCATTCCTACAATGAGCAGTTCTTC

J: TRBJ2-7
size: many
D: NA
V: TRBV12-3/TRBV12-4
CDR3: CASSAPIHYEQYF
DNA: TGTGCCAGCAGTGCACCGATCCATTACGAGCAGTACTTC

J: TRBJ2-7
size: many
D: TRBD1
V: TRBV7-9
CDR3: CASTGDSTYEQYF
DNA: TGTGCCAGCACTGGGGACAGTACCTACGAGCAGTACTTC

J: TRBJ2-7
size: NA
D: NA
V: TRBV5-1
CDR3: CASSRGNRDLYEQYF
DNA: TGCGCCAGCAGCCGGGGGAACCGGGACTTATACGAGCAGTACTTC

J: TRBJ2-1
size: NA
D: TRBD2
V: TRBV7-9
CDR3: CASSRSGGVSRSNEQFF
DNA: TGTGCCAGCAGCCGGAGCGGGGGGGTGTCTCGAAGCAATGAGCAGTTCTTC

J: TRBJ2-7
size: many
D: TRBD1
V: TRBV5-1
CDR3: CASSGTGVRYEQYF
DNA: TGCGCCAGCAGCGGGACAGGGGTTCGATACGAGCAGTACTTC

J: TRBJ1-1
size: NA
D: NA
V: TRBV9
CDR3: CASSVEGRGNTEAFF
DNA: TGTGCCAGCAGCGTAGAGGGCAGGGGAAACACTGAAGCTTTCTTT

J: TRBJ1-2
size: few
D: NA
V: TRBV25-1
CDR3: CASSDPRQTNNYGYTF
DNA: TGTGCCAGCAGTGACCCGCGACAGACAAATAACTATGGCTACACCTTC

J: TRBJ2-1
size: NA
D: TRBD1
V: TRBV25-1
CDR3: CASSGDRGRHNEQFF
DNA: TGTGCCAGCAGTGGGGACAGGGGCCGACACAATGAGCAGTTCTTC

J: TRBJ2-7
size: few
D: TRBD1
V: TRBV5-1
CDR3: CASSVRDRDHEQYF
DNA: TGCGCCAGCAGCGTCCGGGACAGGGACCACGAGCAGTACTTC

J: TRBJ1-1
size: once
D: NA
V: TRBV27
CDR3: CASSFSGRVTEAFF
DNA: TGTGCCAGCAGTTTTTCAGGGAGGGTAACTGAAGCTTTCTTT

J: TRBJ1-1
size: NA
D: TRBD1
V: TRBV5-1
CDR3: CASSWTGGGTEAFF
DNA: TGCGCCAGCAGCTGGACAGGGGGTGGCACTGAAGCTTTCTTT

J: TRBJ1-1
size: NA
D: NA
V: TRBV12-3/TRBV12-4
CDR3: CASRSQGDEAFF
DNA: TGTGCCAGCAGATCTCAGGGAGACGAAGCTTTCTTT

J: TRBJ1-2
size: few
D: TRBD1
V: TRBV4-1
CDR3: CASRQFADRAGYGYTF
DNA: TGCGCCAGCAGACAATTTGCCGACAGGGCCGGCTATGGCTACACCTTC

J: TRBJ1-2
size: NA
D: NA
V: TRBV5-1
CDR3: CASSRDYSGYTF
DNA: TGCGCCAGCAGCCGGGACTATTCGGGCTACACCTTC

J: TRBJ1-5
size: few
D: NA
V: TRBV7-2
CDR3: CASSSEGYQPQHF
DNA: TGTGCCAGCAGCTCAGAGGGGTATCAGCCCCAGCATTTT

J: TRBJ2-1
size: NA
D: TRBD2
V: TRBV11-2
CDR3: CASSAQDFSPGAGAYNEQFF
DNA: TGTGCCAGCAGCGCCCAGGATTTCTCGCCCGGAGCGGGGGCGTACAATGAGCAGTTCTTC

J: TRBJ2-5
size: NA
D: NA
V: TRBV27
CDR3: CASSFSMRETQYF
DNA: TGTGCCAGCAGTTTCTCTATGAGAGAGACCCAGTACTTC

J: TRBJ1-6
size: NA
D: TRBD1
V: TRBV20-1
CDR3: CSARGTGGNNSPLHF
DNA: TGCAGTGCTCGGGGGACAGGCGGTAATAATTCACCCCTCCACTTT

J: TRBJ2-7
size: many
D: TRBD2
V: TRBV29-1
CDR3: CSGGGSRTDYEQYF
DNA: TGCAGCGGGGGGGGAAGCCGAACCGACTACGAGCAGTACTTC

J: TRBJ2-7
size: NA
D: NA
V: TRBV5-1
CDR3: CASSLRGGEFSYEQYF
DNA: TGCGCCAGCAGCTTGAGAGGAGGGGAGTTCTCCTACGAGCAGTACTTC

J: TRBJ2-3
size: few
D: NA
V: TRBV20-1
CDR3: CSAPVRDRGSDTQYF
DNA: TGCAGTGCTCCCGTCCGGGATAGAGGGTCCGATACGCAGTATTTT

J: TRBJ1-1
size: NA
D: NA
V: TRBV24-1
CDR3: CATSDFCQGGTEAFF
DNA: TGTGCCACCAGTGATTTCTGCCAGGGAGGGACTGAAGCTTTCTTT

J: TRBJ1-2
size: NA
D: NA
V: TRBV7-9
CDR3: CASSPVLRSSDGYTF
DNA: TGTGCCAGCAGCCCGGTTTTGAGGTCAAGCGATGGCTACACCTTC

J: TRBJ2-1
size: NA
D: TRBD2
V: TRBV11-3
CDR3: CASSVPSGSEQFF
DNA: TGTGCCAGCAGCGTCCCAAGCGGGAGTGAGCAGTTCTTC

J: TRBJ2-7
size: few
D: TRBD2
V: TRBV4-1
CDR3: CASRPTSGDTYEQYF
DNA: TGCGCCAGCAGACCCACTAGCGGCGACACCTACGAGCAGTACTTC

J: TRBJ2-5
size: many
D: TRBD2
V: TRBV7-2
CDR3: CASSLAVLAGPSQETQYF
DNA: TGTGCCAGCAGCTTAGCGGTTTTAGCGGGGCCCAGCCAAGAGACCCAGTACTTC

J: TRBJ2-1
size: few
D: NA
V: TRBV20-1
CDR3: CSARAPTGNGEQFF
DNA: TGCAGTGCTAGAGCTCCTACAGGGAACGGTGAGCAGTTCTTC